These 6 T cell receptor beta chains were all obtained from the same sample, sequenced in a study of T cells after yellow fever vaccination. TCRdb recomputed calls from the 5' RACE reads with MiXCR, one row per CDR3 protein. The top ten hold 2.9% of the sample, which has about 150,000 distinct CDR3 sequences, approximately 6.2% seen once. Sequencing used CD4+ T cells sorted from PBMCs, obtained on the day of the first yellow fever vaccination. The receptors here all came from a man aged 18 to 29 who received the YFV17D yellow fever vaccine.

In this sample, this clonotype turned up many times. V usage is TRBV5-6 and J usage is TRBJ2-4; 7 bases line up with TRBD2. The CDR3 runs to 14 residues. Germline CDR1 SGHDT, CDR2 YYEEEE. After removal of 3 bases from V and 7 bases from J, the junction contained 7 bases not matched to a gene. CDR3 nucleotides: TGTGCCAGCAGCTCTCGGGGGGTCAGGAACATTCAGTACTTC. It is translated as CASSSRGVRNIQYF.

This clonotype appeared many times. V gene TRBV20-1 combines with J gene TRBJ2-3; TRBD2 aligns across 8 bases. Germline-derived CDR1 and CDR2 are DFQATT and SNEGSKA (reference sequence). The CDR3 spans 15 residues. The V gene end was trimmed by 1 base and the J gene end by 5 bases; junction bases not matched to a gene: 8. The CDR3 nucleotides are TGCAGTGCTAGAGTGCGGGGGGCGGGCATAGATACGCAGTATTTT. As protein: CSARVRGAGIDTQYF.

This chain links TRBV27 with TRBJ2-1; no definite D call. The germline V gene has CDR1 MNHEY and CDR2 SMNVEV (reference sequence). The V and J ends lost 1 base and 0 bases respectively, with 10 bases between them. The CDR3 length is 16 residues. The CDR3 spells CASSLLRDSSYNEQFF. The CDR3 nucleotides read TGTGCCAGCAGTTTATTACGCGATAGCTCCTACAATGAGCAGTTCTTC.

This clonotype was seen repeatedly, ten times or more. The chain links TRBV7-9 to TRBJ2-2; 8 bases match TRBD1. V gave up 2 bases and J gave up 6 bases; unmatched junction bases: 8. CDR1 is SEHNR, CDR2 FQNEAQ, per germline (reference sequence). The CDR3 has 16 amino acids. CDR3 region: CASSLIIQGVSGELFF. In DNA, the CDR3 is TGTGCCAGCAGCTTAATTATACAGGGGGTATCCGGGGAGCTGTTTTTT. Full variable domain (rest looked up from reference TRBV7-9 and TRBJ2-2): DTGVSQNPRHKITKRGQNVTFRCDPISEHNRLYWYRQTLGQGPEFLTYFQNEAQLEKSRLLSDRFSAERPKGSFSTLEIQRTEQGDSAMYLCASSLIIQGVSGELFFGEGSRLTVL.

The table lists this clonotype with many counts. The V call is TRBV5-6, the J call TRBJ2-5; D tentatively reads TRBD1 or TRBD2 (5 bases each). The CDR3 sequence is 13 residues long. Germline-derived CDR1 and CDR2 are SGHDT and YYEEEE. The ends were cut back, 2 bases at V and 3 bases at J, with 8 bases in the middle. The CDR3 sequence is CASSFGTEETQYF. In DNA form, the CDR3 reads TGTGCCAGCAGCTTCGGGACCGAAGAGACCCAGTACTTC.

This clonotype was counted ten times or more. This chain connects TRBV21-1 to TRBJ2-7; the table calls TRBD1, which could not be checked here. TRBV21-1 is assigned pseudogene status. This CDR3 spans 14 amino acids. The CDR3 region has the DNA TGTGCCAGCAGCAGAGCGGGACAGATCTACGAGCAGTACGTC. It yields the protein CASSRAGQIYEQYV.